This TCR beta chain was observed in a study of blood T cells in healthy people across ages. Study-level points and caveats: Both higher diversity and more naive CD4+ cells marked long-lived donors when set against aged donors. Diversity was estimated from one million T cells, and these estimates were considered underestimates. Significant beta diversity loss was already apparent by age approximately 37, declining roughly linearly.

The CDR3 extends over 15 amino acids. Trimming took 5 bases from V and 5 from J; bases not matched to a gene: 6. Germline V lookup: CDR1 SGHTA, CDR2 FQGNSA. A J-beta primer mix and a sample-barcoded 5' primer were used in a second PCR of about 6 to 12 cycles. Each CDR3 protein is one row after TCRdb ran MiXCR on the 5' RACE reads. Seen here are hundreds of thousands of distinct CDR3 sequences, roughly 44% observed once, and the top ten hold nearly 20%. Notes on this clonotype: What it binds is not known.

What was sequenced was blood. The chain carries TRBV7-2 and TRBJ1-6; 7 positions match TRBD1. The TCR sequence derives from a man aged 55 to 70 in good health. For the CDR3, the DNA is TGTGCCAGCAGCCCGGGGACAGCCCATAATTCACCCCTCCACTTT. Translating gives CASSPGTAHNSPLHF.